The rows below give T cell receptor beta chains drawn from one sample of a study of identical twins. TCRdb reprocessed the 5' RACE reads via MiXCR and lists one record per CDR3 protein. The sample gives about 470,000 distinct CDR3 sequences, more than 20% of which show up once; about 3% is in the top ten. These data were also filed under a second study, of T cells expressing NK-cell markers.

Specimen: CD4+ T cells sorted from blood. The receptors were sampled from a woman aged 18-29 years in good health. CDR3s include the opening cysteine and the closing phenylalanine or tryptophan. A D gene is named only where the DNA matches it firmly. Clone sizes are given selectively: once, few, many, or a class where the clone is expanded.

D	size	V	J	DNA	CDR3
TRBD1	few	TRBV7-6	TRBJ2-2	TGTGCCAGCAGCCGGACAGGGTCGATCGGGGAGCTGTTTTTT	CASSRTGSIGELFF
TRBD2	few	TRBV20-1	TRBJ2-1	TGCAGTACACCGGGAGGGCCTAGTTACAATGAGCAGTTCTTC	CSTPGGPSYNEQFF
TRBD2	.	TRBV5-1	TRBJ2-1	TGCGCCAGCAGCTTCTTAACCGGGACTAGCGGGACCAATGAGCAGTTCTTC	CASSFLTGTSGTNEQFF
.	few	TRBV20-1	TRBJ2-3	TGCAGTGCTAGGAACCAGCCGACCACAGATACGCAGTATTTT	CSARNQPTTDTQYF
.	.	TRBV29-1	TRBJ2-3	TGCAGCGGACAGCAGGGGACAACCACAGATACGCAGTATTTT	CSGQQGTTTDTQYF
.	.	TRBV20-1	TRBJ1-4	TGCAGTGCTCAAAAAGACGCAACTAATGAAAAACTGTTTTTT	CSAQKDATNEKLFF
.	few	TRBV29-1	TRBJ1-2	TGCAGCGTTTACCGGGCCGAAGGGATCTACACCTTC	CSVYRAEGIYTF
.	.	TRBV29-1	TRBJ2-1	TGCAGCGTCGGGGATGGCTTCTACAATGAGCAGTTCTTC	CSVGDGFYNEQFF
.	few	TRBV5-6	TRBJ2-7	TGTGCCAGCAGCGTTACAGTCGGTACCTACGAGCAGTACTTC	CASSVTVGTYEQYF
.	few	TRBV5-5	TRBJ2-1	TGTGCCAGCAGCGCCCAGCTGGATGAGCAGTTCTTC	CASSAQLDEQFF
.	.	TRBV15	TRBJ2-7	TGTGCCACCACAAAAACAGGGCACGAGCAGTACTTC	CATTKTGHEQYF
.	few	TRBV7-2	TRBJ2-3	TGTGCCAGCAGTTTAGCGGAAGGGGGGACGCAGTATTTT	CASSLAEGGTQYF
.	.	TRBV30	TRBJ1-5	TGTGCCTGGAGTGGAGGGGGGAATCAGCCCCAGCATTTT	CAWSGGGNQPQHF
.	few	TRBV4-2	TRBJ2-3	TGTGCCAGCAGCCAAGCCCGGGGGCACCGCTCAGATACGCAGTATTTT	CASSQARGHRSDTQYF
.	.	TRBV9	TRBJ2-2	TGTGCCAGCAGAGCGGAGTACGGGGAGCTGTTTTTT	CASRAEYGELFF